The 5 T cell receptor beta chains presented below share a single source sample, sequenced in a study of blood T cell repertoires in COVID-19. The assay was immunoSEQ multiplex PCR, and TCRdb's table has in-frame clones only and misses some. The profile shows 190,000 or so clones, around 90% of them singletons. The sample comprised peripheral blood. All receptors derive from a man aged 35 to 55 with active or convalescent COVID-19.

The CDR3 DNA reads TGTGCTAGTGGGACCAACGGGTATCAGCCCCAGCATTTT. Its translation is CASGTNGYQPQHF. V usage is TRBV12-5 and J usage is TRBJ1-5, with D hard to call. Trimming removed 6 bases from V and 5 bases from J, with 11 bases in between. CDR3 length: 13 amino acids. The germline gives CDR1 LGHNT, CDR2 FRNRAP.

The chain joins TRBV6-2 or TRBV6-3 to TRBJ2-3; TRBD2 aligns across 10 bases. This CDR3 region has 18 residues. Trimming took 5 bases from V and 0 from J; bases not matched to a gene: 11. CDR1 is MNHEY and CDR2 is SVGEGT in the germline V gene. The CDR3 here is CASSPWGTSGASTDTQYF. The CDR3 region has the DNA TGTGCCAGCAGTCCGTGGGGAACTAGCGGGGCCAGCACAGATACGCAGTATTTT.

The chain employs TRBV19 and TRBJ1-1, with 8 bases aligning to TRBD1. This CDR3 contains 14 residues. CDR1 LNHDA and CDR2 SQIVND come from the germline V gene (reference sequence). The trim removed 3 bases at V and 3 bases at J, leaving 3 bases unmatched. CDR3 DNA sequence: TGTGCCAGTAGTATTGGACAGGGCTACACTGAAGCTTTCTTT. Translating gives CASSIGQGYTEAFF.

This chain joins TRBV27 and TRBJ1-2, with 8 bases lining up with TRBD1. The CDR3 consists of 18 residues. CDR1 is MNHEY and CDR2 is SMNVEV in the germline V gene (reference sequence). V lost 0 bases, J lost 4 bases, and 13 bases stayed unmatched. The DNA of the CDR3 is TGTGCCAGCAGTTTATCGCCAGTAGGGACAGGAAATTTCTATGGCTACACCTTC. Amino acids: CASSLSPVGTGNFYGYTF.

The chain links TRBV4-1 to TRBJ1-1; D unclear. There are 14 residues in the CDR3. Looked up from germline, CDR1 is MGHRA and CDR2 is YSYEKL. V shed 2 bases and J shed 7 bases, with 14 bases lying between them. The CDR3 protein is CASSQLGRGNEAFF. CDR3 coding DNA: TGCGCCAGCAGCCAATTGGGCCGAGGGAATGAAGCTTTCTTT.